The source of this T cell receptor beta chain is a study of T cell changes during pregnancy in multiple sclerosis (dated by TCRdb to about 2019). Concerning the study at large: In women with multiple sclerosis, the researchers looked at how the T cell repertoire shifted as pregnancy progressed.

Worth noting for this clone: There is no known antigen for this receptor. No base quality values were provided; no much bigger clone lies one nucleotide off.

Libraries were made using the immunoSEQ multiplex PCR assay. The clones in this table, taken by TCRdb from immuneACCESS, are in-frame only. Not every clone is retained; where verified, under half of the shortfall comes from an unresolved V gene, and the cause of the rest is unknown. This sample holds roughly 72,000 clones; over 85% were observed only once. Of the sample, roughly 0.14% falls within the top ten clones. Trimming takes 7 bases from V and 5 bases from J, and the germline ends sit 12 bases apart. CDR3 length: 11 amino acids, cysteine to phenylalanine. The kept DNA is CDR3 alone, 33 bases in frame from the first base. CDR1 and CDR2 are read off the germline V gene (reference sequence) as DFQATT and SNEGSKA.

Specimen: CD4+ T cells from peripheral blood mononuclear cells, collected after pregnancy. The TCR originated in a female donor with multiple sclerosis, enrolled in a pregnancy study. In this chain, TRBV20-1 is recombined with TRBJ2-7, and TRBD2 may be the D gene, going by 6 matching bases. The DNA sequence follows: TGCAGTGTCTTGGCGGGAAACGAGCAGTACTTC. Its coded protein is CSVLAGNEQYF.